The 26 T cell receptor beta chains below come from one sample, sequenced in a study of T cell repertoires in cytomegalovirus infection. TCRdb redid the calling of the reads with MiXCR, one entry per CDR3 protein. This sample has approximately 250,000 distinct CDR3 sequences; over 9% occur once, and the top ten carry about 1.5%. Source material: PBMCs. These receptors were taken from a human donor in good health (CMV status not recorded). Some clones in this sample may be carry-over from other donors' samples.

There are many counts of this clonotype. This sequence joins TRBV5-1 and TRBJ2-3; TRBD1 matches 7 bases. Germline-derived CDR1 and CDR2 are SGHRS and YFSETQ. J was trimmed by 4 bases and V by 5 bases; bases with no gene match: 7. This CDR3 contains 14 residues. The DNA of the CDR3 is TGCGCCAGCAGATTCGACAGGGAAGCAGATACGCAGTATTTT. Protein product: CASRFDREADTQYF.

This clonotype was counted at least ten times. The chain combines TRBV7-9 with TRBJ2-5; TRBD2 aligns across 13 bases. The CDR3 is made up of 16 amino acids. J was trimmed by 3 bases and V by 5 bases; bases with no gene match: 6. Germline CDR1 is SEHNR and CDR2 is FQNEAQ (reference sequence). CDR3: CASSPDGLAGEETQYF. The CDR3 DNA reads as TGTGCCAGCAGCCCAGACGGACTAGCGGGGGAAGAGACCCAGTACTTC.

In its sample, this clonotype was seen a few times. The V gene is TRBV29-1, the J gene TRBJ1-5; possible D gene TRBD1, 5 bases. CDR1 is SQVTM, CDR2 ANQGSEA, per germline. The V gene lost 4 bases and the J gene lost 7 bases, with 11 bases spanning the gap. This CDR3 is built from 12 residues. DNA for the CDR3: TGCAGCGTTGGGGGGGGAGGCCAGCCCCAGCATTTT. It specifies CSVGGGGQPQHF.

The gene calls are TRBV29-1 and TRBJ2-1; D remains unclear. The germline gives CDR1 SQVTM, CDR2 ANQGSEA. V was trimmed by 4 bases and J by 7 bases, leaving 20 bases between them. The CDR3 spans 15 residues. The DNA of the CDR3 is TGCAGCGTTGGTCTACCGGGCCAGATGAATAATGAGCAGTTCTTC. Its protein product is CSVGLPGQMNNEQFF.

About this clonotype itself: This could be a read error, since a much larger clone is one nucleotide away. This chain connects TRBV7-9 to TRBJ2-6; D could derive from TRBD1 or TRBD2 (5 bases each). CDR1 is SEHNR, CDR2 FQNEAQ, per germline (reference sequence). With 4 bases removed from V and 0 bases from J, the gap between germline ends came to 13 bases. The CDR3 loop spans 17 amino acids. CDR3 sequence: CASSYMGRFSGANVLTF. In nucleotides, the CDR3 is TGTGCCAGCAGCTACATGGGACGGTTCTCTGGGGCCAACGTCCTGACTTTC.

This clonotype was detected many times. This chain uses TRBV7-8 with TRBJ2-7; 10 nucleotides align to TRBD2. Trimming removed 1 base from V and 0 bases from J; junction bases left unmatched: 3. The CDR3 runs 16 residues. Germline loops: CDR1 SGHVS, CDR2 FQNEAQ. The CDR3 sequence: CASSLVASGSSYEQYF. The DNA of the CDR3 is TGTGCCAGCAGCTTAGTGGCTAGCGGGAGCTCCTACGAGCAGTACTTC. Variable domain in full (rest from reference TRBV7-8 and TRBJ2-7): GAGVSQSPRYKVAKRGQDVALRCDPISGHVSLFWYQQALGQGPEFLTYFQNEAQLDKSGLPSDRFFAERPEGSVSTLKIQRTQQEDSAVYLCASSLVASGSSYEQYFGPGTRLTVT.

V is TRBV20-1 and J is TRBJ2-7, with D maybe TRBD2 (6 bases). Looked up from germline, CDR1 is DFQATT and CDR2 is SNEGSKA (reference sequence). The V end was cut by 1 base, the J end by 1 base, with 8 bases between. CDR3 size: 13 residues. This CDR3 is CSARGGTSYEQYF. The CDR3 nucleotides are TGCAGTGCTAGAGGGGGGACTTCCTACGAGCAGTACTTC.

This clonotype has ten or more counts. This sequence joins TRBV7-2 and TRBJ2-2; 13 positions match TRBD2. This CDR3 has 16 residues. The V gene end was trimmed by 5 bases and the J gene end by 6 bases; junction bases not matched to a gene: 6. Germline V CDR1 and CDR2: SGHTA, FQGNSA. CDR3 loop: CASSPPGLAGAGELFF. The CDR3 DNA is TGTGCCAGCAGCCCCCCAGGACTAGCGGGGGCCGGGGAGCTGTTTTTT. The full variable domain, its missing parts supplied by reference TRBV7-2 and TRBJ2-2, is GAGVSQSPSNKVTEKGKDVELRCDPISGHTALYWYRQSLGQGLEFLIYFQGNSAPDKSGLPSDRFSAERTGGSVSTLTIQRTQQEDSAVYLCASSPPGLAGAGELFFGEGSRLTVL.

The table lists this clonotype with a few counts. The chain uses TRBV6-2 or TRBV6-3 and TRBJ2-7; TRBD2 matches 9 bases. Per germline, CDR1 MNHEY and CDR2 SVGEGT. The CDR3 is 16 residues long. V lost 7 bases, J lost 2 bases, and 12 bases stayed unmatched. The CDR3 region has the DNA TGTGCCAGCAACCCACCCGGACTAGCGTATACCTACGAGCAGTACTTC. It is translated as CASNPPGLAYTYEQYF.

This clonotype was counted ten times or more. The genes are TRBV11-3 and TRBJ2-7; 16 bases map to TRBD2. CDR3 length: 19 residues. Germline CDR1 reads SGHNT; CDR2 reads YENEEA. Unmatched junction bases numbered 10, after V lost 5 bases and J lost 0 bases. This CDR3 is CASSTPPGLAGGSSYEQYF. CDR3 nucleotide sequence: TGTGCCAGCAGCACTCCCCCGGGACTAGCGGGAGGGAGCTCCTACGAGCAGTACTTC.

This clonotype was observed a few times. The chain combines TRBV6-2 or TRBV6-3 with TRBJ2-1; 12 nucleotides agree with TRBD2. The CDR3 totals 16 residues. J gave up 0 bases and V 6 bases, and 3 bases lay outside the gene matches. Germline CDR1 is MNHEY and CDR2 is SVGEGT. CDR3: CASRTTSGSSYNEQFF. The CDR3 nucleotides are TGTGCCAGCAGGACGACTAGCGGGAGCTCCTACAATGAGCAGTTCTTC.

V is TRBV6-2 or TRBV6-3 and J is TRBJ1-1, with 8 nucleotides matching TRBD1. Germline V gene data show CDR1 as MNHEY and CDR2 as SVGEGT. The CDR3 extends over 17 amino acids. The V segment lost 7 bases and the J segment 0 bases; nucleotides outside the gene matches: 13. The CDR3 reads CASTPDRGGGLNTEAFF. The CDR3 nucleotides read TGTGCCAGCACTCCAGACAGGGGAGGTGGCTTGAACACTGAAGCTTTCTTT.

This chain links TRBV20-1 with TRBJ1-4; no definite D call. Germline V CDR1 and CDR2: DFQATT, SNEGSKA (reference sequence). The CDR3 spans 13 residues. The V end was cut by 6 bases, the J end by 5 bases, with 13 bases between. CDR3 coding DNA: TGCAGTGCCTGGACTGGGTCGAATGAAAAACTGTTTTTT. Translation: CSAWTGSNEKLFF.

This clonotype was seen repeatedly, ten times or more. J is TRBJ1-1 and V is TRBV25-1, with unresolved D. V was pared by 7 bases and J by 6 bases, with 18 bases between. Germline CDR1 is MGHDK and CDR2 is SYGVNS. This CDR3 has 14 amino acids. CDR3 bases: TGTGCCAGCACCGTCAGCGGGAACCGGGCTGAAGCTTTCTTT. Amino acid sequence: CASTVSGNRAEAFF. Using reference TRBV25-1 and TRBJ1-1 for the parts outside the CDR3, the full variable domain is EADIYQTPRYLVIGTGKKITLECSQTMGHDKMYWYQQDPGMELHLIHYSYGVNSTEKGDLSSESTVSRIRTEHFPLTLESARPSHTSQYLCASTVSGNRAEAFFGQGTRLTVV.

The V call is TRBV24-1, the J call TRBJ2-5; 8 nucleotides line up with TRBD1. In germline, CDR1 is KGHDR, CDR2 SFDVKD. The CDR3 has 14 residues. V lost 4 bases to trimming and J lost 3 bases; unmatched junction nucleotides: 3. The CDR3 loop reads CATSERTGKETQYF. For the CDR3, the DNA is TGTGCCACCAGTGAGAGGACAGGGAAAGAGACCCAGTACTTC.

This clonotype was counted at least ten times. The CDR3 spells CASSSDRVINTIYF. The DNA of the CDR3 is TGTGCCAGCAGCTCGGACAGGGTCATAAACACCATATATTTT. The rearrangement links TRBV12-3 or TRBV12-4 to TRBJ1-3, with 8 bases lining up with TRBD1. V shed 6 bases, J shed 6 bases, and the junction held 7 bases outside the gene matches. The CDR3 runs 14 residues.

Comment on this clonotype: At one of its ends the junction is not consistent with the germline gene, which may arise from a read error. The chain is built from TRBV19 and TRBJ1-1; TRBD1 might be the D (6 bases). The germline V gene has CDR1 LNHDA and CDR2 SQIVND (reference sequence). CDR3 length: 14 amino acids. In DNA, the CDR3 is TGTGCCAGTAGTCTCGACAGGCGGAACCCTGAAGCTTTCTTT. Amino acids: CASSLDRRNPEAFF.

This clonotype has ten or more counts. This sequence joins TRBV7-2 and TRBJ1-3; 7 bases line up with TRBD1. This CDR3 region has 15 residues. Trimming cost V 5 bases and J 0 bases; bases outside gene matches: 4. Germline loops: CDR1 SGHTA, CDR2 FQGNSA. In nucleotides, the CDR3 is TGTGCCAGCAGCCCTCAGGGGGGCTCTGGAAACACCATATATTTT. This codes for CASSPQGGSGNTIYF.

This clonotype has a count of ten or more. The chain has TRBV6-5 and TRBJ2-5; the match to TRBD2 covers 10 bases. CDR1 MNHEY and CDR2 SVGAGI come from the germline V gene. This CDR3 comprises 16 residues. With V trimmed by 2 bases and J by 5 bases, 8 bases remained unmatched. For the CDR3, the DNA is TGTGCCAGCAGTTACGGTCTAGCGGGAGCACTTGAGACCCAGTACTTC. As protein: CASSYGLAGALETQYF.

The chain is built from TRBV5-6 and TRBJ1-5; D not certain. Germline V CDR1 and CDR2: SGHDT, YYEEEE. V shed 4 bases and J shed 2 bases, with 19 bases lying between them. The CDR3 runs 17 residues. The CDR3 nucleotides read TGTGCCAGCAGCCCGGTTCCGGGCCGAAGGGGCAATCAGCCCCAGCATTTT. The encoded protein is CASSPVPGRRGNQPQHF. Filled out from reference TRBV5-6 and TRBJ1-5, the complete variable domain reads DAGVTQSPTHLIKTRGQQVTLRCSPKSGHDTVSWYQQALGQGPQFIFQYYEEEERQRGNFPDRFSGHQFPNYSSELNVNALLLGDSALYLCASSPVPGRRGNQPQHFGDGTRLSIL.

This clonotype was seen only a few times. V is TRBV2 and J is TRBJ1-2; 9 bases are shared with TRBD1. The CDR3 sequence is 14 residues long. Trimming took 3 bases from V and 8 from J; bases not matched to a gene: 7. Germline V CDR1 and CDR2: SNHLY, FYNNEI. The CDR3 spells CASSEGRDRAGYTF. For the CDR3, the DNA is TGTGCCAGCAGTGAGGGCCGGGACAGGGCGGGCTACACCTTC. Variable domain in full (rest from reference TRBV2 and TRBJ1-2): EPEVTQTPSHQVTQMGQEVILRCVPISNHLYFYWYRQILGQKVEFLVSFYNNEISEKSEIFDDQFSVERPDGSNFTLKIRSTKLEDSAMYFCASSEGRDRAGYTFGSGTRLTVV.

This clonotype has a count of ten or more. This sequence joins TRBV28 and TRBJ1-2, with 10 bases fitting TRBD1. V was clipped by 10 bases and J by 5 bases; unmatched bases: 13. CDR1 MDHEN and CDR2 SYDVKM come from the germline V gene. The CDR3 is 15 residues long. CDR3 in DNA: TGTGCCACCCCCAACGTGGGGACAGGGGCGTATGGCTACACCTTC. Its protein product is CATPNVGTGAYGYTF.

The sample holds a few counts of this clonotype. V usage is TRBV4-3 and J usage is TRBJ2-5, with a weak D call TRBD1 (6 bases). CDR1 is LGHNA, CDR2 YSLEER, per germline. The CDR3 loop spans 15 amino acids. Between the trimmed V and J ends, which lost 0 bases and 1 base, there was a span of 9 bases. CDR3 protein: CASSQDRGTQETQYF. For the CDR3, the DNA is TGCGCCAGCAGCCAAGATAGGGGGACCCAAGAGACCCAGTACTTC.

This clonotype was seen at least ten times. The CDR3 DNA sequence: TGTGCCAGCACCGGGACTAGCGGCTACGAGCAGTACTTC. This gives the protein CASTGTSGYEQYF. The chain uses TRBV28 and TRBJ2-7; 11 nucleotides align to TRBD2. Losses at the gene ends were 7 bases for V and 3 bases for J; bases not matched to a gene: 2. This CDR3 spans 13 amino acids. The germline V gene has CDR1 MDHEN and CDR2 SYDVKM.

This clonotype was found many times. The CDR3 loop is CAISESNGQVLTF. CDR3 coding DNA: TGTGCCATCAGTGAGTCGAATGGCCAGGTCCTGACTTTC. The rearrangement uses TRBV10-3 and TRBJ2-6; D unresolved. Trimming took 0 bases from V and 13 from J, leaving 10 bases between them. The germline gives CDR1 ENHRY, CDR2 SYGVKD. This CDR3 is 13 amino acids long.

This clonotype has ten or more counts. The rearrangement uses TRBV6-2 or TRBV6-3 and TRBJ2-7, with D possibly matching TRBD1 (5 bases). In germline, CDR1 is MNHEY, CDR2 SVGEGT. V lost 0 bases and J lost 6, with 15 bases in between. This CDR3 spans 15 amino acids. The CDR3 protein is CASSYSQGSTPEQYF. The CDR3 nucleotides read TGTGCCAGCAGTTACTCGCAGGGATCAACCCCCGAGCAGTACTTC.